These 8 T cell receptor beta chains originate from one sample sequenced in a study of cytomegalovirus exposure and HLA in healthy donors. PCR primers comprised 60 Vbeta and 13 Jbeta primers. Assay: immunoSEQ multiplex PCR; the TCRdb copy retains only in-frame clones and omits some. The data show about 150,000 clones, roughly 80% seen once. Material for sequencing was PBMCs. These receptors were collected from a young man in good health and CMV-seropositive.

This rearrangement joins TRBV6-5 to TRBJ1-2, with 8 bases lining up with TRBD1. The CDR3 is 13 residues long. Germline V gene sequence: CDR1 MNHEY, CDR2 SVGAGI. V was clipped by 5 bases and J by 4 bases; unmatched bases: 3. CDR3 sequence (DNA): TGTGCCAGCAGTGGACAGGGATCCTATGGCTACACCTTC. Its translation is CASSGQGSYGYTF.

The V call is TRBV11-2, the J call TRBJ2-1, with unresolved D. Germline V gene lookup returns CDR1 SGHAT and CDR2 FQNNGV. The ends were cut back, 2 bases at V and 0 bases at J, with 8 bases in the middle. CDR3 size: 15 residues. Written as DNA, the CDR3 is TGTGCCAGCAGCTTACTCCCCGGCTCCTACAATGAGCAGTTCTTC. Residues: CASSLLPGSYNEQFF.

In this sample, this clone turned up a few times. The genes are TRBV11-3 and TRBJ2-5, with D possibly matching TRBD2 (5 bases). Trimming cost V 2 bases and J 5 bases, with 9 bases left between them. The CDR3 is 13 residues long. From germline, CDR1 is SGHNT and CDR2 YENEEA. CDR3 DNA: TGTGCCAGCAGCTTAACCGGGGTCGAGACCCAGTACTTC. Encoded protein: CASSLTGVETQYF.

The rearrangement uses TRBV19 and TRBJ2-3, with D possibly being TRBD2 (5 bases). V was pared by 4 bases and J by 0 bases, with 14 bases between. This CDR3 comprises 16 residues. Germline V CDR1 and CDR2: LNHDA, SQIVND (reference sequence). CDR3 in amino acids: CASSSNPGTSTDTQYF. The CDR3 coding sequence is TGTGCCAGTAGTAGTAATCCGGGAACTAGCACAGATACGCAGTATTTT.

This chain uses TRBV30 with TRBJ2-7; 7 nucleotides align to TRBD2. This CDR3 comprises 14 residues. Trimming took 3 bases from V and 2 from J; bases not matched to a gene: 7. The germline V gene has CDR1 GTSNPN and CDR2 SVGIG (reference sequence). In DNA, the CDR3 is TGTGCCTGGAGGTGGGGGGGAGGTCCCTACGAGCAGTACTTC. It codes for CAWRWGGGPYEQYF.

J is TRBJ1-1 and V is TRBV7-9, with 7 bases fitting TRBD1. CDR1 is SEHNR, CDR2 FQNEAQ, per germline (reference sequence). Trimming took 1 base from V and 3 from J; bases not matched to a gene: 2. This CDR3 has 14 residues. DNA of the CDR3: TGTGCCAGCAGCTTAGACAGGGGTGACACTGAAGCTTTCTTT. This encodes CASSLDRGDTEAFF. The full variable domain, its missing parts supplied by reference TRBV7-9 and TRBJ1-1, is DTGVSQNPRHKITKRGQNVTFRCDPISEHNRLYWYRQTLGQGPEFLTYFQNEAQLEKSRLLSDRFSAERPKGSFSTLEIQRTEQGDSAMYLCASSLDRGDTEAFFGQGTRLTVV.

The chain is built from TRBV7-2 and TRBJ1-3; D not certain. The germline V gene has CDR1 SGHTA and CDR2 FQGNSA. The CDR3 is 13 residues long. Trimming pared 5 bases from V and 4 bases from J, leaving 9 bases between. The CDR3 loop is CASSGNSGNTIYF. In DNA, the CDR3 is TGTGCCAGCAGCGGAAACAGCGGAAACACCATATATTTT.

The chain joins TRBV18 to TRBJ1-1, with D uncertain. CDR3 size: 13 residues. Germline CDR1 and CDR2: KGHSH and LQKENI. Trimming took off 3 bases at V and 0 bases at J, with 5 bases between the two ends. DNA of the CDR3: TGTGCCAGCTCACCCACAGTGAACACTGAAGCTTTCTTT. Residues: CASSPTVNTEAFF.